These 10 T cell receptor beta chains share one sample of origin, sequenced in a study of OX40 agonist ivuxolimab in advanced cancers. TCRdb's table, derived via immunoSEQ multiplex PCR, lists solely in-frame clones and lacks some. The sample lists about 16,000 clones; around 83% were seen once. This specimen consisted of CD4+ or CD8+ T cells sorted from blood, obtained in a trial of the OX40 agonist ivuxolimab. The origin of the receptors is an adult with an advanced solid tumor such as melanoma, head and neck, liver or kidney cancer.

The chain carries TRBV7-9 and TRBJ2-5, with D possibly being TRBD1 (6 bases). The CDR3 is made up of 15 amino acids. The V and J ends lost 0 bases and 1 base respectively, with 9 bases between them. From germline, CDR1 is SEHNR and CDR2 FQNEAQ (reference sequence). CDR3: CASSLALTGQETQYF. CDR3 DNA sequence: TGTGCCAGCAGCTTAGCCCTGACAGGCCAAGAGACCCAGTACTTC.

The V gene is TRBV12-5, the J gene TRBJ1-2; 7 bases match TRBD1. V shed 5 bases and J 2 bases; nucleotides not matched to a gene: 2. This CDR3 is built from 13 residues. Germline values: CDR1 LGHNT, CDR2 FRNRAP. The CDR3 DNA follows: TGTGCTAGTGGTCCGGGACAGAACTATGGCTACACCTTC. Translation gives CASGPGQNYGYTF.

The chain carries TRBV4-3 and TRBJ2-1; the match to TRBD1 covers 9 bases. With 6 bases clipped from V and 6 bases from J, the junction kept 9 bases outside the gene matches. Germline CDR1 LGHNA, CDR2 YSLEER. This CDR3 has 15 amino acids. CDR3 sequence (DNA): TGCGCCAGCAGTCCAGGGGACAGGGACAGCAATGAGCAGTTCTTC. Translation gives CASSPGDRDSNEQFF.

The V and J genes are TRBV5-1 and TRBJ1-2, with 7 bases fitting TRBD1. Germline CDR1 reads SGHRS; CDR2 reads YFSETQ. This CDR3 contains 14 residues. The trim removed 5 bases at V and 0 bases at J, leaving 4 bases unmatched. The CDR3 loop reads CASRDRAANYGYTF. Written as DNA, the CDR3 is TGCGCCAGCAGAGACAGGGCCGCTAACTATGGCTACACCTTC.

This clone showed up just a few times. The chain recombines TRBV4-1 with TRBJ2-7, with D maybe TRBD1 (6 bases). The germline V gene has CDR1 MGHRA and CDR2 YSYEKL. This CDR3 spans 14 amino acids. The V and J ends lost 1 base and 6 bases respectively, with 13 bases between them. The CDR3 DNA is TGCGCCAGCAGCCAAGGGAACAGGGTAGGCGAGCAGTACTTC. This sequence encodes CASSQGNRVGEQYF.

This clone was counted a few times. The chain has TRBV7-2 and TRBJ2-3; D not certain. The CDR3 covers 16 residues. The V gene lost 6 bases and the J gene lost 0 bases, with 16 bases spanning the gap. Germline-derived CDR1 and CDR2 are SGHTA and FQGNSA. The CDR3 nucleotides are TGTGCCAGCAGACAAGGAACCCACATTAGCACAGATACGCAGTATTTT. This gives the protein CASRQGTHISTDTQYF.

The V gene is TRBV30, the J gene TRBJ1-2; unclear D gene. Germline CDR1 GTSNPN, CDR2 SVGIG (reference sequence). The CDR3 contains 13 residues. Between the trimmed V and J ends, which lost 0 bases and 7 bases, there was a span of 12 bases. This CDR3 is CAWSVPAASGYTF. For the CDR3, the DNA is TGTGCCTGGAGTGTACCGGCCGCTTCTGGCTACACCTTC.

This clone was picked up a small number of times. This sequence joins TRBV5-1 and TRBJ2-7; 8 nucleotides match TRBD2. Looked up from germline, CDR1 is SGHRS and CDR2 is YFSETQ. The CDR3 is 14 residues long. The V gene end was trimmed by 5 bases and the J gene end by 2 bases; junction bases not matched to a gene: 6. The CDR3 nucleotides are TGCGCCAGCAGGGGCAGCGGGAGTGCCTACGAGCAGTACTTC. Its protein product is CASRGSGSAYEQYF.

This sequence joins TRBV27 and TRBJ2-7; 8 bases are a match to TRBD1. The CDR3 is 14 residues long. V was pared by 6 bases and J by 2 bases, with 6 bases of the junction left unmatched. Germline loops: CDR1 MNHEY, CDR2 SMNVEV (reference sequence). CDR3 protein: CASRPGQGAYEQYF. CDR3 bases: TGTGCCAGCAGGCCTGGACAGGGAGCCTACGAGCAGTACTTC.

The chain has TRBV11-2 and TRBJ2-1, with D tentatively TRBD2 (5 bases). The length of the CDR3 is 19 residues. V gave up 1 base and J gave up 1 base, with 20 bases separating them. Looked up from germline, CDR1 is SGHAT and CDR2 is FQNNGV. The CDR3 nucleotides are TGTGCCAGCAGCTTAGGTGCTTTTGGGAGTCCTTATTCCTACAATGAGCAGTTCTTC. Residues: CASSLGAFGSPYSYNEQFF.